The rows below give T cell receptor beta chains drawn from one sample of a study of response to subunit inactivated influenza vaccine. TCRdb used MiXCR to reprocess the RT-PCR reads, holding one entry per CDR3 protein. The table shows approximately 160,000 distinct CDR3 sequences, with around a tenth occurring only once. Sequenced material: CD8+ T cells sorted from PBMCs, taken less than 30 months after vaccination. These receptors were taken from a man between 50 and 75 years old who received an inactivated influenza vaccine. The CDR3 runs from the conserved cysteine through the conserved F or W. D genes are given only for firm matches. Clone size is given for some rows only: seen once, a few or many times, or a class if the clone is expanded.

D gene	V gene	J gene	clone size	CDR3 protein	CDR3 DNA
TRBD1	TRBV11-2	TRBJ2-3	few	CASSAGGSGTDTQYF	TGTGCCAGCAGCGCAGGGGGTAGCGGCACAGATACGCAGTATTTT
NA	TRBV25-1	TRBJ1-1	few	CASSARQTMNTEAFF	TGTGCCAGCAGTGCCCGACAGACGATGAACACTGAAGCTTTCTTT
NA	TRBV12-3/TRBV12-4	TRBJ1-6	NA	CASSALGPSSYNSPLHF	TGTGCCAGCAGTGCGCTGGGGCCAAGCTCCTATAATTCACCCCTCCACTTT
NA	TRBV21-1	TRBJ2-3	NA	CASRLLIEGSTDTQYF	TGTGCCAGCAGGCTACTTATAGAAGGAAGCACAGATACGCAGTATTTT
NA	TRBV4-1	TRBJ2-7	many	CASSQGEGIYEQYF	TGCGCCAGCAGCCAAGGTGAGGGCATCTACGAGCAGTACTTC
NA	TRBV3-1	TRBJ2-3	NA	CASSPRGGLADTQYF	TGTGCCAGCAGCCCCAGGGGGGGGCTCGCAGATACGCAGTATTTT
TRBD1	TRBV7-2	TRBJ2-2	NA	CASSYWTGELFF	TGTGCCAGCAGCTATTGGACAGGAGAGCTGTTTTTT
TRBD2	TRBV10-3	TRBJ2-2	NA	CAISEPGLADTGELFF	TGTGCCATCAGTGAACCGGGACTAGCGGACACCGGGGAGCTGTTTTTT
NA	TRBV5-5	TRBJ1-2	many	CASSAVHNYYGYTF	TGTGCCAGCAGCGCCGTCCACAATTACTATGGCTACACCTTC
NA	TRBV29-1	TRBJ2-1	few	CSVEKAGQNNEQFF	TGCAGCGTTGAAAAAGCGGGACAGAACAATGAGCAGTTCTTC
NA	TRBV6-5	TRBJ2-3	few	CASSYSGGRADTQYF	TGTGCCAGCAGTTACTCGGGGGGGCGGGCAGATACGCAGTATTTT
NA	TRBV29-1	TRBJ1-2	NA	CSVERYIGGGYTF	TGCAGCGTTGAAAGGTACATTGGAGGTGGCTACACCTTC
NA	TRBV7-9	TRBJ1-1	NA	CASSLVTAYSNTEAFF	TGTGCCAGCAGCTTAGTGACGGCCTATTCGAACACTGAAGCTTTCTTT
TRBD2	TRBV20-1	TRBJ2-2	few	CSATSGRSNTGELFF	TGCAGTGCTACTAGCGGGAGGTCGAACACCGGGGAGCTGTTTTTT
TRBD1	TRBV27	TRBJ2-7	few	CASSFGTGDEQYF	TGTGCCAGCAGTTTTGGGACAGGGGACGAGCAGTACTTC
NA	TRBV12-3/TRBV12-4	TRBJ1-2	NA	CASSFPGQAAAGYTF	TGTGCCAGCAGTTTTCCGGGGCAGGCCGCCGCTGGCTACACCTTC
NA	TRBV7-8	TRBJ2-6	NA	CASSLAPPGLGAGANVLTF	TGTGCCAGCAGCTTAGCCCCCCCGGGGTTAGGGGCCGGGGCCAACGTCCTGACTTTC
TRBD1	TRBV5-6	TRBJ2-7	NA	CASSGPGTGDLYEQYF	TGTGCCAGCAGCGGGCCCGGGACAGGTGACCTCTACGAGCAGTACTTC
TRBD1	TRBV6-1	TRBJ2-2	few	CASSPMTGNGGELFF	TGTGCCAGCAGCCCGATGACAGGGAATGGCGGGGAGCTGTTTTTT
TRBD2	TRBV29-1	TRBJ2-7	few	CSVEGSSGSYEQYF	TGCAGCGTTGAAGGTTCTAGCGGCTCCTACGAGCAGTACTTC
NA	TRBV12-3/TRBV12-4	TRBJ2-7	many	CASSLLDYEQYF	TGTGCCAGCAGTTTACTAGACTACGAGCAGTACTTC
NA	TRBV10-3	TRBJ2-1	many	CAISKDSSYNEQFF	TGTGCCATCAGCAAGGATAGCTCCTACAATGAGCAGTTCTTC
TRBD2	TRBV28	TRBJ2-2	few	CASSLLTGGTGELFF	TGTGCCAGCAGTTTGTTGACGGGAGGCACCGGGGAGCTGTTTTTT
NA	TRBV7-6	TRBJ1-1	few	CASSLWGATEAFF	TGTGCCAGCAGCTTGTGGGGGGCCACTGAAGCTTTCTTT
TRBD2	TRBV20-1	TRBJ2-1	NA	CSARDYQRGNNEQFF	TGCAGTGCTAGAGATTACCAGCGGGGGAACAATGAGCAGTTCTTC
TRBD1	TRBV9	TRBJ2-1	NA	CASSVVGGTGAFSGQFF	TGTGCCAGCAGCGTAGTGGGAGGGACAGGGGCCTTCTCAGGGCAGTTCTTC
NA	TRBV27	TRBJ2-3	NA	CASSLESGTDTQYF	TGTGCCAGCAGTTTAGAGTCGGGCACAGATACGCAGTATTTT
NA	TRBV18	TRBJ2-6	few	CASSGVEAYPGANVLTF	TGTGCCAGCTCAGGTGTTGAGGCCTATCCCGGGGCCAACGTCCTGACTTTC
TRBD1	TRBV2	TRBJ1-1	NA	CASRRQGQMNTEAFF	TGTGCCAGCAGGAGACAGGGACAGATGAACACTGAAGCTTTCTTT
NA	TRBV7-8	TRBJ2-3	NA	CASSPRAESTDTQYF	TGTGCCAGCAGCCCCCGCGCAGAGAGCACAGATACGCAGTATTTT
TRBD1	TRBV2	TRBJ2-7	few	CASSAQGPSYEQYF	TGTGCCAGCAGCGCACAGGGGCCCTCCTACGAGCAGTACTTC
NA	TRBV20-1	TRBJ1-6	NA	CSAPSKQGYNSPLHF	TGCAGTGCCCCCAGCAAACAGGGCTATAATTCACCCCTCCACTTT
NA	TRBV15	TRBJ2-2	NA	CATMWNTGELFF	TGTGCCACCATGTGGAACACCGGGGAGCTGTTTTTT
NA	TRBV30	TRBJ2-3	few	CAWSSGLSKDTQYF	TGTGCCTGGAGTAGCGGGCTTTCCAAAGATACGCAGTATTTT
TRBD1	TRBV28	TRBJ2-5	once	CASRVDRDWFKETQYF	TGTGCCAGCAGGGTAGACAGGGATTGGTTTAAAGAGACCCAGTACTTC
NA	TRBV6-1	TRBJ1-1	NA	CASSVAESGNTEAFF	TGTGCCAGCAGTGTGGCGGAGTCCGGAAACACTGAAGCTTTCTTT
TRBD1	TRBV6-2/TRBV6-3	TRBJ2-5	NA	CASSFLRDRTYQETQYF	TGTGCCAGCAGTTTCCTTAGGGACAGAACGTACCAAGAGACCCAGTACTTC
TRBD1	TRBV20-1	TRBJ2-3	few	CSAREGQGAADTQYF	TGCAGTGCTAGAGAAGGGCAGGGGGCGGCAGATACGCAGTATTTT
NA	TRBV9	TRBJ1-5	few	CASSAGLGLNQPQHF	TGTGCCAGCAGCGCCGGTCTGGGGCTCAATCAGCCCCAGCATTTT
NA	TRBV12-3/TRBV12-4	TRBJ2-3	few	CASSLISSSTDTQYF	TGTGCCAGCAGTTTGATTAGTTCGAGCACAGATACGCAGTATTTT
NA	TRBV5-5	TRBJ2-1	many	CASSFGSPVPGNEQFF	TGTGCCAGCAGCTTCGGGTCCCCAGTACCGGGCAATGAGCAGTTCTTC
NA	TRBV3-1	TRBJ1-2	NA	CASSQDNGPTIYGYTF	TGTGCCAGCAGCCAAGATAACGGACCAACCATATATGGCTACACCTTC
NA	TRBV4-3	TRBJ1-2	few	CASSQDSGGYTF	TGCGCCAGCAGCCAAGACAGCGGCGGCTACACCTTC